This T cell receptor (beta chain) was recorded in a study of T-cell reconstitution after alpha-beta-depleted transplantation in children. Germline V gene lookup returns CDR1 SGHTA and CDR2 FQGNSA. The CDR3 loop spans 17 amino acids. Trimming removed 1 base from V and 3 bases from J, with 18 bases in between. Unique molecular identifiers tagged the TCRbeta library. One entry per CDR3 protein results from TCRdb running MiXCR on the PCR reads. The table lists roughly 490,000 distinct CDR3 sequences, 10% to 12% of them singletons. The study, taken as a whole, reports: T-cell numbers and diversity, one year after transplant, stemmed largely from T cells that were newly produced.

There are many counts of this clonotype. Its antigen is still unknown. This receptor was taken from a female patient under 10 years old who had a stem cell transplant for aplastic anemia, so the T cells may come from the graft donor. The starting material was PBMCs, mostly from graft donor cells, obtained 180 days after TCRalphabeta/CD19-depleted stem cell transplant. The chain has TRBV7-2 and TRBJ2-5; D is uncertain. This CDR3 reads CASSLGVGGSTKETQYF. Written as DNA, the CDR3 is TGTGCCAGCAGCTTAGGAGTGGGCGGCAGCACCAAAGAGACCCAGTACTTC.